The rows below give T cell receptor beta chains drawn from one sample of a study of T cells in Graves' hyperthyroidism and ophthalmopathy. TCRdb used MiXCR to reprocess the multiplex PCR reads, holding one entry per CDR3 protein. The sample has some 600,000 distinct CDR3 sequences, more than 11% seen once. The sequencing input was blood. The receptors originated from a woman aged 30 to 39 with Graves' hyperthyroidism that later progressed to Graves' ophthalmopathy. The CDR3 runs from the conserved cysteine through the conserved F or W. A D gene is named only where the DNA matches it firmly. Rows give clone size only sometimes, using once, few, many, or a class for an expanded clone.

d_call	j_call	v_call	clone_size	cdr3_aa	cdr3_nt
NA	TRBJ1-1	TRBV11-1	NA	CASSLGGSMNTEAFF	TGTGCCAGCAGCTTGGGGGGAAGCATGAACACTGAAGCTTTCTTT
NA	TRBJ2-3	TRBV19	many	CASSTFRGWETDTQYF	TGTGCCAGTAGCACCTTCCGGGGGTGGGAGACAGATACGCAGTATTTT
NA	TRBJ1-1	TRBV7-3	many	CASSGTPGPMNTEAFF	TGTGCCAGCAGTGGTACTCCGGGGCCTATGAACACTGAAGCTTTCTTT
NA	TRBJ1-5	TRBV6-1	many	CASSEAMGNQPQHF	TGTGCCAGCAGTGAAGCGATGGGGAACCAGCCCCAGCATTTT
TRBD1	TRBJ1-2	TRBV16	NA	CASSQSPGQGSRGYTF	TGTGCCAGCAGCCAATCCCCGGGACAGGGCTCGCGAGGCTACACCTTC
NA	TRBJ2-3	TRBV19	many	CASRLAGTDTQYF	TGTGCCAGTAGATTAGCGGGCACAGATACGCAGTATTTT
TRBD1	TRBJ2-1	TRBV19	few	CASSYRDSVYNEQFF	TGTGCCAGTAGTTATAGGGACAGCGTCTACAATGAGCAGTTCTTC
TRBD1	TRBJ1-1	TRBV24-1	many	CATSAGQGAGTEAFF	TGTGCCACCAGTGCCGGACAGGGGGCGGGGACTGAAGCTTTCTTT
TRBD2	TRBJ2-7	TRBV13	NA	CASSLSLARYEQYF	TGTGCCAGCAGCTTATCACTAGCGCGATACGAGCAGTACTTC
NA	TRBJ2-2	TRBV24-1	many	CATSEQGPQTGELFF	TGTGCCACCAGTGAGCAGGGGCCCCAAACCGGGGAGCTGTTTTTT
TRBD2	TRBJ2-1	TRBV5-4	NA	CASSWAVAGVGEQFF	TGTGCCAGCAGCTGGGCGGTAGCGGGAGTTGGTGAGCAGTTCTTC
TRBD1	TRBJ1-5	TRBV27	NA	CASTTGDQPQHF	TGTGCCAGCACCACAGGGGATCAGCCCCAGCATTTT
NA	TRBJ2-3	TRBV20-1	few	CSALQADTSTDTQYF	TGCAGTGCTCTCCAAGCAGATACTAGCACAGATACGCAGTATTTT
NA	TRBJ1-1	TRBV18	few	CASSPSANTEAFF	TGTGCCAGCTCACCTTCAGCGAACACTGAAGCTTTCTTT
TRBD2	TRBJ2-7	TRBV12-3/TRBV12-4	many	CASSPSGRTPYEQYF	TGTGCCAGCAGCCCTAGCGGGAGAACTCCCTACGAGCAGTACTTC
TRBD2	TRBJ2-1	TRBV12-3/TRBV12-4	few	CASSLTSGPIEDEQFF	TGTGCCAGCAGTTTAACTAGCGGCCCGATTGAGGATGAGCAGTTCTTC
TRBD1	TRBJ1-6	TRBV5-1	many	CASSWDRGGGNSPLHF	TGCGCCAGCAGCTGGGACAGGGGAGGTGGTAATTCACCCCTCCACTTT
TRBD1	TRBJ1-6	TRBV4-3	NA	CASSQSGRGNSPLHF	TGCGCCAGCAGCCAATCGGGCAGGGGGAATTCACCCCTCCACTTT
NA	TRBJ2-1	TRBV29-1	many	CSVEGQGMPYNEQFF	TGCAGCGTTGAAGGTCAGGGGATGCCTTACAATGAGCAGTTCTTC
NA	TRBJ1-4	TRBV5-1	NA	CASKSDGAKEKLFF	TGCGCCAGCAAGTCGGACGGGGCGAAGGAAAAACTGTTTTTT
NA	TRBJ2-1	TRBV24-1	NA	CATRSFGNEQFF	TGTGCCACCAGATCTTTTGGCAATGAGCAGTTCTTC
TRBD1	TRBJ2-2	TRBV6-1	NA	CASKGTQGAAGELFF	TGTGCCTCCAAAGGCACCCAGGGGGCAGCCGGGGAGCTGTTTTTT
NA	TRBJ1-2	TRBV15	many	CATSDRRGSYGYTF	TGTGCCACCAGCGATAGACGCGGATCCTATGGCTACACCTTC
TRBD1	TRBJ1-1	TRBV20-1	many	CSASDRADYTEAFF	TGCAGTGCCAGTGACAGGGCGGATTACACTGAAGCTTTCTTT